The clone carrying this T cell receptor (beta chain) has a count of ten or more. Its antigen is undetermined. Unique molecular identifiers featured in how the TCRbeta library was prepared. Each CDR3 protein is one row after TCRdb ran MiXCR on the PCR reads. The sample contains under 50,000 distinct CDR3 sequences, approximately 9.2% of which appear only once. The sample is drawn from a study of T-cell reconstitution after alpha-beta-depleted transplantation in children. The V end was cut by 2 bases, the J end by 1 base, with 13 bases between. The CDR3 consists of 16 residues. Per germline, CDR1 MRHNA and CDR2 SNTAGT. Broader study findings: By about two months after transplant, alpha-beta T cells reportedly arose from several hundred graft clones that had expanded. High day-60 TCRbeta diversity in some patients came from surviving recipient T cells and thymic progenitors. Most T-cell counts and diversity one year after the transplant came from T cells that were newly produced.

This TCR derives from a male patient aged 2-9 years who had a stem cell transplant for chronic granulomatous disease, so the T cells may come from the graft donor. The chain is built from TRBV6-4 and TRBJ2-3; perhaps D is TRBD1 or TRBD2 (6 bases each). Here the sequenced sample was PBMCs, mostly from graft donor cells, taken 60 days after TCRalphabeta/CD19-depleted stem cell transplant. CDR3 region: CASSDGHREGTDTQYF. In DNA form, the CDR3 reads TGTGCCAGCAGTGACGGGCACAGGGAGGGCACAGATACGCAGTATTTT.